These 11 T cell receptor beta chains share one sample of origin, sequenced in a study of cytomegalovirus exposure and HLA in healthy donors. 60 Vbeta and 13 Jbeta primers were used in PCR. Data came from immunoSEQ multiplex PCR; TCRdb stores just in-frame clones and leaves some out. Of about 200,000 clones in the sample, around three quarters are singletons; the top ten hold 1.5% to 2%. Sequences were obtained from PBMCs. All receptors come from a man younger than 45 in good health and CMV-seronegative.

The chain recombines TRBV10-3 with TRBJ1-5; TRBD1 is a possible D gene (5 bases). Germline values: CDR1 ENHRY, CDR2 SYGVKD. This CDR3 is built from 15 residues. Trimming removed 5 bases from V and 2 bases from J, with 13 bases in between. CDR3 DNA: TGTGCCATCAGTCCCACGGGGGACCGCAATCAGCCCCAGCATTTT. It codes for CAISPTGDRNQPQHF.

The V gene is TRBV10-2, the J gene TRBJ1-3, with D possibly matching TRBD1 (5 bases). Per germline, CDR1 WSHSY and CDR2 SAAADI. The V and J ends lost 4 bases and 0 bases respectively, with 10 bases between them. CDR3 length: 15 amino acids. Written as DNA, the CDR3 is TGCGCCAGCAGTGGAGGGACTATCTCTGGAAACACCATATATTTT. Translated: CASSGGTISGNTIYF.

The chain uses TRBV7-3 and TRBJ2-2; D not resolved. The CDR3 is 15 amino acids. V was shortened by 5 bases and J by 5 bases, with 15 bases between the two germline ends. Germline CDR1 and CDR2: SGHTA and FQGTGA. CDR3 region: CASSQDTSQTGELFF. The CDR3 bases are TGTGCCAGCAGCCAAGACACTTCTCAGACCGGGGAGCTGTTTTTT.

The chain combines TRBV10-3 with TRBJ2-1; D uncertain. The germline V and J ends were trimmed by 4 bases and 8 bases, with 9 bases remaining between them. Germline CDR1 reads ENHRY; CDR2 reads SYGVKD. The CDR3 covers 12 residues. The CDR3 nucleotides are TGTGCCATCAGTGTAGTACTGGATGAGCAGTTCTTC. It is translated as CAISVVLDEQFF.

Here the CDR3 reads CASSAGTQSTDTQYF. CDR3 coding DNA: TGTGCCAGCAGTGCCGGGACTCAGAGCACAGATACGCAGTATTTT. The chain employs TRBV6-1 and TRBJ2-3, with a weak D call TRBD2 (6 bases). CDR1 and CDR2 from the germline V gene are MNHNS and SASEGT. Trimming stripped 4 bases from V and 0 bases from J, with 11 bases between. The CDR3 is 15 amino acids.

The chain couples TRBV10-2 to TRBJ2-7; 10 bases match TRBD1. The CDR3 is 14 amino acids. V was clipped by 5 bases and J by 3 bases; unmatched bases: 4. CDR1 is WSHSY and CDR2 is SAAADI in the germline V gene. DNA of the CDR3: TGCGCCAGCAGTACCTGGACAGGGGGCTACGAGCAGTACTTC. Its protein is CASSTWTGGYEQYF.

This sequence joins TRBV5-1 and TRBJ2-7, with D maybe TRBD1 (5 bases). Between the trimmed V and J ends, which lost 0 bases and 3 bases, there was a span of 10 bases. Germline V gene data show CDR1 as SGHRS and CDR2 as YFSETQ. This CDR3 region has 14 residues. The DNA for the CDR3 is TGCGCCAGCAGCTTGGCCGACAGCTTCTACGAGCAGTACTTC. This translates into CASSLADSFYEQYF.

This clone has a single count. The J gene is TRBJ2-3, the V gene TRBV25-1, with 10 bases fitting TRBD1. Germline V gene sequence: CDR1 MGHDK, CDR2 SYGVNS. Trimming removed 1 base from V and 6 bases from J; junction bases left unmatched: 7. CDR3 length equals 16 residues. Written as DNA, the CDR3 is TGTGCCAGCAGTGAATCCGACAGGGGGCTATACGATACGCAGTATTTT. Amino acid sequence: CASSESDRGLYDTQYF.

Here the CDR3 DNA reads TGTGCCACCAGCAGCCTCCGGGCGGACAGGGTATCCTACGAGCAGTACTTC. It is translated as CATSSLRADRVSYEQYF. The V gene is TRBV15, the J gene TRBJ2-7; 8 positions agree with TRBD1. CDR3 size: 17 residues. The V segment lost 3 bases and the J segment 1 base; nucleotides outside the gene matches: 11. Germline V gives CDR1 LNHNV, CDR2 YYDKDF (reference sequence).

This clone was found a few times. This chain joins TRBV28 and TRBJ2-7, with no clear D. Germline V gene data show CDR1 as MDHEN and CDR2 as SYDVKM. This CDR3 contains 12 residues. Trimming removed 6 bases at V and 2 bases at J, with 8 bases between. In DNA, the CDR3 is TGTGCCAGCAGCCACAACCCCTACGAGCAGTACTTC. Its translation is CASSHNPYEQYF.

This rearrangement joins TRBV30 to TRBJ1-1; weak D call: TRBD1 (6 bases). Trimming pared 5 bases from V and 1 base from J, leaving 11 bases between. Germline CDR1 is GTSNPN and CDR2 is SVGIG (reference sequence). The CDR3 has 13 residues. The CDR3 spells CAWEGQPNTEAFF. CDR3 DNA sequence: TGTGCCTGGGAAGGACAGCCGAACACTGAAGCTTTCTTT.